This is a list of T cell receptor beta chains from one sample in a study of blood T cell repertoires in COVID-19. Clones were read by immunoSEQ multiplex PCR, and TCRdb kept only the in-frame ones, dropping some. The table records roughly 30,000 clones, around 87% of them present only once. Sequencing was performed on peripheral blood. The receptors derive from a human donor in a cohort sampled during active COVID-19. The donor label of this sample is uncertain. The CDR3 runs from the conserved cysteine through the conserved F or W. The order of the fields is CDR3 protein, CDR3 DNA, V gene, D gene, J gene, clone size. The D gene is left open where the match is weak. Clone size is given for some rows only: seen once, a few or many times, or a class if the clone is expanded.

CASSYSRGSLSNYGYTF | TGTGCCAGCAGTTACAGTAGGGGGTCTCTTTCTAACTATGGCTACACCTTC | TRBV6-7 | . | TRBJ1-2 | .
CASSFVPVGTEYGYTF | TGTGCCAGCAGCTTTGTGCCTGTGGGGACAGAGTATGGCTACACCTTC | TRBV12-1 | . | TRBJ1-2 | once
CASSVEVGEQYF | TGTGCCAGCTCCGTGGAGGTTGGCGAGCAGTACTTC | TRBV18 | . | TRBJ2-7 | .
CASSEAFRGRNEQFF | TGTGCCAGCAGTGAAGCGTTCAGGGGGAGGAATGAGCAGTTCTTC | TRBV6-1 | . | TRBJ2-1 | .
CASSLEGVDTQYF | TGTGCCAGCAGCTTGGAAGGGGTGGATACGCAGTATTTT | TRBV5-4 | . | TRBJ2-3 | .
CSASRTFGHTEAFF | TGCAGTGCTAGTCGGACTTTCGGGCACACTGAAGCTTTCTTT | TRBV20-1 | . | TRBJ1-1 | few
CASSPTSGGADTQYF | TGTGCCAGCAGCCCGACTAGCGGGGGGGCAGATACGCAGTATTTT | TRBV7-9 | TRBD2 | TRBJ2-3 | .
CSVEIGRDRGGTF | TGCAGCGTTGAGATTGGACGAGACAGGGGAGGGACCTTC | TRBV29-1 | TRBD1 | TRBJ1-2 | .
CASSYTGSEQFF | TGTGCCAGCAGCTACACAGGGTCTGAGCAGTTCTTC | TRBV5-5 | . | TRBJ2-1 | .
CASIQGAYEQYF | TGTGCCAGCATCCAGGGGGCCTACGAGCAGTACTTC | TRBV7-2 | TRBD1 | TRBJ2-7 | .
CASDGGQRGGNTIYF | TGTGCCAGCGATGGCGGACAGCGTGGAGGAAACACCATATATTTT | TRBV6-5 | . | TRBJ1-3 | .
CAIGGLAGIQETQYF | TGTGCCATCGGAGGACTAGCGGGGATCCAAGAGACCCAGTACTTC | TRBV10-3 | TRBD2 | TRBJ2-5 | .
CATSDVLGGTGLRTQYF | TGTGCCACCAGTGATGTCCTCGGCGGGACAGGCCTTCGGACCCAGTACTTC | TRBV24-1 | TRBD1 | TRBJ2-5 | .
CASQQGGGYTF | TGTGCCAGTCAGCAAGGGGGAGGCTACACCTTC | TRBV2 | . | TRBJ1-2 | .
CASSPTTRQQSTEAFF | TGTGCCAGCAGCCCGACAACCCGACAGCAGAGCACTGAAGCTTTCTTT | TRBV7-9 | . | TRBJ1-1 | .
CASSGFIQRGGRDTQYF | TGTGCCAGCAGTGGGTTTATACAGCGGGGGGGCCGAGATACGCAGTATTTT | TRBV6-1 | TRBD2 | TRBJ2-3 | .
CASSTQGQNTEAFF | TGTGCCAGCAGTACCCAGGGGCAGAACACTGAAGCTTTCTTT | TRBV6-5 | . | TRBJ1-1 | .
CASSTRLESDTQYF | TGTGCCAGCAGCACTCGACTAGAGTCGGATACGCAGTATTTT | TRBV11-2 | . | TRBJ2-3 | .
CASSLEGTKSPLHF | TGTGCCAGCAGCTTAGAAGGGACAAAATCACCCCTCCACTTT | TRBV7-2 | . | TRBJ1-6 | .
CASSLLLDRGGVGYTF | TGTGCCAGCTCACTCCTACTTGACAGGGGAGGGGTTGGCTACACCTTC | TRBV18 | TRBD1 | TRBJ1-2 | .
CAISETGSTEAFF | TGTGCCATCAGCGAGACAGGGAGCACTGAAGCTTTCTTT | TRBV10-3 | TRBD1 | TRBJ1-1 | .
CASSADNDYGYTF | TGCGCCAGCAGCGCCGACAACGACTATGGCTACACCTTC | TRBV5-1 | . | TRBJ1-2 | .
CASSIGQGRTFKQFF | TGTGCCAGCAGTATTGGACAGGGGCGTACATTCAAGCAGTTCTTC | TRBV2 | TRBD1 | TRBJ2-1 | .
CASSLVPEPGNTIYF | TGCGCCAGCAGCTTGGTACCAGAACCTGGAAACACCATATATTTT | TRBV5-1 | . | TRBJ1-3 | .
CASGPIGADTQYF | TGTGCCAGCGGTCCCATAGGGGCGGATACGCAGTATTTT | TRBV6-5 | . | TRBJ2-3 | .
CASSLVGRGWQAGELFF | TGTGCCAGCAGCTTAGTGGGCAGGGGGTGGCAGGCCGGGGAGCTGTTTTTT | TRBV7-8 | TRBD1 | TRBJ2-2 | .
CASSHLRQGTHEQFF | TGTGCCAGCAGCCACTTGAGACAGGGGACGCATGAGCAGTTCTTC | TRBV14 | TRBD1 | TRBJ2-1 | medium-sized
CASSPRISAGQETQYF | TGTGCCAGCAGCCCTCGAATCTCGGCAGGTCAAGAGACCCAGTACTTC | TRBV9 | . | TRBJ2-5 | .
CASSQEFSGTDTQYF | TGTGCCAGCAGCCAAGAATTTTCGGGAACAGATACGCAGTATTTT | TRBV3-1/TRBV3-2 | . | TRBJ2-3 | .
CASSSGQGDTEAFF | TGTGCCAGCAGCTCTGGACAGGGCGACACTGAAGCTTTCTTT | TRBV7-9 | TRBD1 | TRBJ1-1 | .
CASSEQQGVDTQYF | TGTGCCAGCAGTGAACAACAGGGGGTAGATACGCAGTATTTT | TRBV6-1 | TRBD1 | TRBJ2-3 | .
CASSPDSLFRPEAFF | TGTGCCAGCAGCCCAGACAGTCTGTTCCGCCCTGAAGCTTTCTTT | TRBV3-1/TRBV3-2 | . | TRBJ1-1 | .
CASSLVLGADYGYTF | TGTGCCAGCAGCTTAGTCCTGGGGGCTGACTATGGCTACACCTTC | TRBV11-2 | . | TRBJ1-2 | .
CASSSGSGGPRTDTQYF | TGCGCCAGCAGCTCGGGGAGCGGGGGGCCCCGCACAGATACGCAGTATTTT | TRBV5-1 | TRBD2 | TRBJ2-3 | .
CASSGPTGANVLTF | TGTGCCAGCAGCGGTCCTACTGGGGCCAACGTCCTGACTTTC | TRBV9 | . | TRBJ2-6 | .